The 7 T cell receptor beta chains in this list originate from one sample, sequenced in a study of OX40 agonist ivuxolimab in advanced cancers. Some clones are missing from TCRdb's copy, which holds only in-frame ones; the method was immunoSEQ multiplex PCR. The data show about 62,000 clones, over 75% seen once. Sequenced here: CD4+ or CD8+ T cells sorted from blood, sampled in a trial of the OX40 agonist ivuxolimab. These receptors came from an adult with an advanced solid tumor such as melanoma, head and neck, liver or kidney cancer.

This clone turned up a few times. The chain joins TRBV7-9 to TRBJ1-5; D gene uncertain. Germline values: CDR1 SEHNR, CDR2 FQNEAQ (reference sequence). CDR3 length: 14 residues. V shed 2 bases and J shed 7 bases, with 12 bases lying between them. The CDR3 region has the DNA TGTGCCAGCAGCTTATCATCACCTCCCCAGCCCCAGCATTTT. Translated, it gives CASSLSSPPQPQHF.

V gene TRBV11-2 combines with J gene TRBJ1-1; possible D gene TRBD1, 5 bases. CDR1 is SGHAT, CDR2 FQNNGV, per germline. The length of the CDR3 is 14 residues. V was trimmed by 3 bases and J by 4 bases, leaving 12 bases between them. This chain's CDR3 is CASSFRGGGTEAFF. CDR3 nucleotide sequence: TGTGCCAGCAGCTTTCGCGGGGGTGGCACTGAAGCTTTCTTT.

The chain combines TRBV27 with TRBJ2-3; 7 bases map to TRBD2. The germline V gene has CDR1 MNHEY and CDR2 SMNVEV (reference sequence). This CDR3 region has 15 residues. J gave up 5 bases and V 2 bases, and 7 bases lay outside the gene matches. The CDR3 here is CASSLSAGVLDTQYF. CDR3 sequence (DNA): TGTGCCAGCAGTTTAAGCGCGGGAGTTTTAGATACGCAGTATTTT.

The J gene is TRBJ2-7, the V gene TRBV12-2; the table's TRBD1 call for D was not verified on the DNA. TRBV12-2 is a documented pseudogene. This CDR3 is built from 18 residues. The CDR3 DNA reads TGTGCAAGTCGCCACTCCGGGACAGGGAACCCCCTTTCCTACGAGCAGTACGTC. Its translation is CASRHSGTGNPLSYEQYV.

This chain uses TRBV5-6 with TRBJ2-5; no firm D call. The end of the DNA is better explained by TRBJ2-7, so the J call may be wrong. The CDR3 is 14 residues long. Germline loops: CDR1 SGHDT, CDR2 YYEEEE. DNA of the CDR3: TGTGCCAGCAGCTTGGTGGGCCCCTCCTACGAGCAGTACTTC. Translated, it gives CASSLVGPSYEQYF.

This sequence joins TRBV2 and TRBJ2-3; no definite D call. The CDR3 sequence is 11 residues long. The germline V and J ends were trimmed by 5 bases and 7 bases, with 7 bases remaining between them. The germline V gene has CDR1 SNHLY and CDR2 FYNNEI. CDR3 coding DNA: TGTGCCAGCAGTCTCAGGAATACGCAGTATTTT. Amino acid sequence: CASSLRNTQYF.

The chain links TRBV10-2 to TRBJ2-2; TRBD2 matches at 9 bases. V was pared by 2 bases and J by 5 bases, with 3 bases of the junction left unmatched. The CDR3 contains 15 residues. Germline V gives CDR1 WSHSY, CDR2 SAAADI. The CDR3 spells CASSEGGGATGELFF. CDR3 nucleotides: TGCGCCAGCAGTGAGGGCGGGGGGGCGACCGGGGAGCTGTTTTTT.